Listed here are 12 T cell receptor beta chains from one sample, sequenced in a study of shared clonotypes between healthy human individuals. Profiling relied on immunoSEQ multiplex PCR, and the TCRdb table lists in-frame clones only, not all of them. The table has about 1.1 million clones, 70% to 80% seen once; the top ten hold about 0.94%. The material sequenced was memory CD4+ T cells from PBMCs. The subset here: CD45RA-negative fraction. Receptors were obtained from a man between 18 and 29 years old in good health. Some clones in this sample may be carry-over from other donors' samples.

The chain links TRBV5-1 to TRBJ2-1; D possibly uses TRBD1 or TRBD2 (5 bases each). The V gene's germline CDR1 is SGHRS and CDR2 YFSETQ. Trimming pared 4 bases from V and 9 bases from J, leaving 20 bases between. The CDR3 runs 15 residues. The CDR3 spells CASSPRDAPSAEQFF. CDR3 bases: TGCGCCAGCAGCCCAAGGGACGCACCGTCGGCTGAGCAGTTCTTC.

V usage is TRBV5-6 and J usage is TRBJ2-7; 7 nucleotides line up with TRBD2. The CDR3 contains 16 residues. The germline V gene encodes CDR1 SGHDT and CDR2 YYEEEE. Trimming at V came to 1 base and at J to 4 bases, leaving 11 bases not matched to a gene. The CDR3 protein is CASSLFSGRESYEQYF. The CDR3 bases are TGTGCCAGCAGCTTGTTCTCCGGGCGGGAGTCGTACGAGCAGTACTTC.

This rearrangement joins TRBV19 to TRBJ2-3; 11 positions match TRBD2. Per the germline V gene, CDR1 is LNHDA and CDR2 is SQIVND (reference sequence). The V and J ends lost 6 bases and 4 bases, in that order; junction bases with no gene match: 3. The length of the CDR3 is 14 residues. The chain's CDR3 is CASRGLAVSDTQYF. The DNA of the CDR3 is TGTGCCAGTAGGGGACTAGCGGTTTCAGATACGCAGTATTTT.

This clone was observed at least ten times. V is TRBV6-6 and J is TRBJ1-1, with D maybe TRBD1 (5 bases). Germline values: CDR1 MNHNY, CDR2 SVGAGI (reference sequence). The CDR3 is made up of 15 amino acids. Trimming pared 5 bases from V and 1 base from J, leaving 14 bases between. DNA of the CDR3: TGTGCCAGCAGTGATCAAGGGAGGGGGAACACTGAAGCTTTCTTT. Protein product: CASSDQGRGNTEAFF.

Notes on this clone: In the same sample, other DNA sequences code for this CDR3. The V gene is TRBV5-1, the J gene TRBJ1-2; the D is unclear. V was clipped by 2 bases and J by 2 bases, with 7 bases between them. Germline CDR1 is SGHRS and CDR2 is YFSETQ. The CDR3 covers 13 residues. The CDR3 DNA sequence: TGCGCCAGCAGCTTAGGGCAGAACTATGGCTACACCTTC. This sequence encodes CASSLGQNYGYTF.

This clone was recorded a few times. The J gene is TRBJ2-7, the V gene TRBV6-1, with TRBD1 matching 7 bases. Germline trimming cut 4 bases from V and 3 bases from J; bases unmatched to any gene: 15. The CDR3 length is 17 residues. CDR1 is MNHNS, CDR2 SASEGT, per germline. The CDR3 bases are TGTGCCAGCAGTGCTGGTCCGGGCAGGGGGAAAGGCTACGAGCAGTACTTC. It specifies CASSAGPGRGKGYEQYF.

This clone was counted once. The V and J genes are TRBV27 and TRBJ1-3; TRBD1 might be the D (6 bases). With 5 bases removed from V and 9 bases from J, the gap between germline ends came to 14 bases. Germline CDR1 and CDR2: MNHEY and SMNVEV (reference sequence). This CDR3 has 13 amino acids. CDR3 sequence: CASSINRDSTIYF. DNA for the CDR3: TGTGCCAGCAGTATCAACAGGGATAGCACCATATATTTT.

CDR3 loop: CASSEGPYEAFF. Written as DNA, the CDR3 is TGTGCCAGCAGCGAAGGGCCATATGAAGCTTTCTTT. This chain joins TRBV4-2 and TRBJ1-1; D gene ambiguous. V shed 5 bases and J shed 7 bases, with 11 bases lying between them. Germline assignment: CDR1 LGHNA and CDR2 YNFKEQ. This CDR3 is built from 12 residues.

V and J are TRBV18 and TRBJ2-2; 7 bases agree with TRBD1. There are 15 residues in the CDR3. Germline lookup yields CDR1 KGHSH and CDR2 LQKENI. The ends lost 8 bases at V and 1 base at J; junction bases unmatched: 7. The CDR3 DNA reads TGTGCCAGCACTGAGGACAGGCAGAACACCGGGGAGCTGTTTTTT. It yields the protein CASTEDRQNTGELFF.

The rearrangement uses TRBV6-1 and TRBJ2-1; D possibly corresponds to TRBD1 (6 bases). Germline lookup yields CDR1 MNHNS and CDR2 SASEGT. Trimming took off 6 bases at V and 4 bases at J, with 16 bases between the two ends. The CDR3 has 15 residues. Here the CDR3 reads CASSLTTGGYNEQFF. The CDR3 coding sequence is TGTGCCAGCAGCCTCACGACAGGAGGTTACAATGAGCAGTTCTTC.

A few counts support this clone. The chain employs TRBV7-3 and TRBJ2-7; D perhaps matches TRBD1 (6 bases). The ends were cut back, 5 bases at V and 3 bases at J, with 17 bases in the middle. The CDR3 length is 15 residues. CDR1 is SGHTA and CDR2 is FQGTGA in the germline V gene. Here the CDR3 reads CASSEYSGTYYEQYF. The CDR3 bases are TGTGCCAGCAGCGAATACTCCGGGACATACTACGAGCAGTACTTC.

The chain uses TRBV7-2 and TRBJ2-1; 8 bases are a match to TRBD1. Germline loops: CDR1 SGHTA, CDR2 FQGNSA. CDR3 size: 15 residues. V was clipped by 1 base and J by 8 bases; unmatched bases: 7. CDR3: CASSLVGQGLDEQFF. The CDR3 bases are TGTGCCAGCAGCTTAGTCGGACAGGGATTGGATGAGCAGTTCTTC.